Following are 19 T cell receptor beta chains from one sample sequenced in a study of blood T cell repertoires in COVID-19. TCRdb keeps only in-frame clones here, not all; method: immunoSEQ multiplex PCR. The top ten clones hold 2.5% to 3.5% of a sample with a few hundred thousand clones, around 90% of them seen once. The sample comprised PBMCs or T cells enriched from blood (not recorded which). The receptors originated from a woman aged 40 to 55 who had been exposed to COVID-19.

This clone was observed a single time. The rearrangement uses TRBV25-1 and TRBJ1-1, with a possible D match to TRBD1 (5 bases). Trimming left V 7 bases short and J 3 bases short, with 12 bases between. The CDR3 covers 13 residues. CDR1 and CDR2 from the germline V gene are MGHDK and SYGVNS. The CDR3 is CASTKQADTEAFF. The CDR3, as DNA: TGTGCCAGCACCAAACAGGCGGACACTGAAGCTTTCTTT. The entire variable domain, with the rest obtained from reference TRBV25-1 and TRBJ1-1, is as follows: EADIYQTPRYLVIGTGKKITLECSQTMGHDKMYWYQQDPGMELHLIHYSYGVNSTEKGDLSSESTVSRIRTEHFPLTLESARPSHTSQYLCASTKQADTEAFFGQGTRLTVV.

This clone was observed a handful of times. The rearrangement links TRBV6-2 or TRBV6-3 to TRBJ2-1; 8 bases line up with TRBD1. The germline V gene has CDR1 MNHEY and CDR2 SVGEGT. This CDR3 has 14 amino acids. The V and J ends lost 6 bases and 6 bases, in that order; junction bases with no gene match: 7. CDR3 bases: TGTGCCAGCAGCGAGGGACAGGCCACCAATGAGCAGTTCTTC. Translating gives CASSEGQATNEQFF.

This chain joins TRBV7-9 and TRBJ1-3; TRBD1 aligns across 7 bases. The CDR3 has 14 residues. V trimming: 5 bases; J trimming: 3 bases; junction bases outside the gene matches: 4. The V gene's germline CDR1 is SEHNR and CDR2 FQNEAQ (reference sequence). The DNA for the CDR3 is TGTGCCAGCAGCCTTGACAGGGTTGGAAACACCATATATTTT. Amino acids: CASSLDRVGNTIYF.

In DNA form, the CDR3 reads TGTGCCAGCAGCTCCGGTCGCTATGGCTACACCTTC. Amino acids: CASSSGRYGYTF. V gene TRBV5-6 combines with J gene TRBJ1-2; D is undetermined. V gave up 3 bases and J gave up 4 bases, with 7 bases separating them. CDR1 and CDR2 (germline): SGHDT, YYEEEE. This CDR3 is 12 amino acids long.

The V call is TRBV29-1, the J call TRBJ1-2; D may be TRBD1 (6 bases). Germline assignment: CDR1 SQVTM and CDR2 ANQGSEA. V was trimmed by 4 bases and J by 6 bases, leaving 15 bases between them. This CDR3 is built from 13 residues. The CDR3 DNA sequence: TGCAGCGTTGTGAAACAGGGAAGGGATGGCTACACCTTC. Amino acids: CSVVKQGRDGYTF.

Turning to this clone: The junction and the germline gene differ at one end; a read error may be behind it. The rearrangement uses TRBV5-1 and TRBJ2-5; 8 positions agree with TRBD2. Germline CDR1 is SGHRS and CDR2 is YFSETQ. The CDR3 covers 14 residues. Here the CDR3 DNA reads TGTGCCAGCAGCCTAGCGGGTTCTACGGAGACCCAGTACTTC. It specifies CASSLAGSTETQYF. The full variable domain, in which reference TRBV5-1 and TRBJ2-5 provide the parts outside the CDR3, is KAGVTQTPRYLIKTRGQQVTLSCSPISGHRSVSWYQQTPGQGLQFLFEYFSETQRNKGNFPGRFSGRQFSNSRSEMNVSTLELGDSALYLCASSLAGSTETQYFGPGTRLLVL.

V usage is TRBV27 and J usage is TRBJ1-2, with D unresolved. CDR3 length equals 15 residues. V was shortened by 0 bases and J by 5 bases, with 13 bases between the two germline ends. The germline V gene encodes CDR1 MNHEY and CDR2 SMNVEV (reference sequence). CDR3 sequence reads: CASSLSGPGPYGYTF. The CDR3 DNA follows: TGTGCCAGCAGTTTATCGGGCCCAGGTCCTTATGGCTACACCTTC.

V and J are TRBV21-1 and TRBJ2-3; TRBD2, the table's D call, lacks a check against the DNA. TRBV21-1 is labeled a pseudogene. The CDR3 is 18 residues long. The CDR3 DNA follows: TGTGCCAGCAGCAAAGGGGGATGCGGGGTTCAATCTACAGATACGCAGTATTTT. Amino acid sequence: CASSKGGCGVQSTDTQYF.

V gene TRBV7-2 combines with J gene TRBJ1-6; 7 nucleotides match TRBD1. Germline CDR1 reads SGHTA; CDR2 reads FQGNSA. The CDR3 extends over 17 amino acids. V was pared by 6 bases and J by 6 bases, with 14 bases of the junction left unmatched. CDR3 region: CASSSFPGQPLNSPLHF. The CDR3 DNA follows: TGTGCCAGCAGTTCCTTCCCGGGACAGCCTCTTAATTCACCCCTCCACTTT.

This clone was counted between two and nine times. Other nucleotide sequences in the sample specify the same CDR3. The V call is TRBV9, the J call TRBJ1-4; D is possibly TRBD1 (5 bases). There are 13 residues in the CDR3. Germline CDR1 is SGDLS and CDR2 is YYNGEE. Trimming pared 1 base from V and 7 bases from J, leaving 8 bases between. CDR3 residues: CASSVSGGEKLFF. As DNA, the CDR3 is TGTGCCAGCAGCGTATCCGGGGGTGAAAAACTGTTTTTT.

The chain uses TRBV7-2 and TRBJ2-7; the D is unclear. This CDR3 has 12 residues. The V and J ends lost 4 bases and 0 bases respectively, with 4 bases between them. CDR1 SGHTA and CDR2 FQGNSA come from the germline V gene. CDR3 in DNA: TGTGCCAGCAGCTCGAGCTCCTACGAGCAGTACGTC. Amino acid sequence: CASSSSSYEQYV.

The V and J genes are TRBV19 and TRBJ1-2, with 11 bases matching TRBD1. CDR3 size: 16 residues. V was pared by 5 bases and J by 0 bases, with 5 bases of the junction left unmatched. CDR1 and CDR2 (germline): LNHDA, SQIVND (reference sequence). The CDR3 DNA reads TGTGCCAGTAGTCCCGGGACAGGGGGTTCTAACTATGGCTACACCTTC. Amino acid sequence: CASSPGTGGSNYGYTF.

Only a few counts were recorded for this clone. V is TRBV27 and J is TRBJ2-1; TRBD2 matches at 13 bases. J was trimmed by 9 bases and V by 8 bases; bases with no gene match: 19. CDR1 and CDR2 from the germline V gene are MNHEY and SMNVEV (reference sequence). This CDR3 has 18 amino acids. CDR3 coding DNA: TGTGCCAGCCGTAAACCCGCCCAGACTAGCGGGAGGTTAAGTGAGCAGTTCTTC. It translates to CASRKPAQTSGRLSEQFF.

This clone was picked up a small number of times. The genes are TRBV7-2 and TRBJ2-6; D may be TRBD1 (6 bases). V was cut by 4 bases and J by 4 bases, with 11 bases left in between. Germline CDR1 reads SGHTA; CDR2 reads FQGNSA. The CDR3 runs 15 residues. CDR3 DNA: TGTGCCAGCAGCTCGACAGGTCCCGGGGCCAACGTCCTGACTTTC. As protein: CASSSTGPGANVLTF. Drawing the rest from reference TRBV7-2 and TRBJ2-6, the complete variable domain is GAGVSQSPSNKVTEKGKDVELRCDPISGHTALYWYRQSLGQGLEFLIYFQGNSAPDKSGLPSDRFSAERTGGSVSTLTIQRTQQEDSAVYLCASSSTGPGANVLTFGAGSRLTVL.

V and J are TRBV14 and TRBJ1-2; TRBD1 matches at 7 bases. Trimming removed 6 bases from V and 6 bases from J; junction bases left unmatched: 10. Per germline, CDR1 SGHDN and CDR2 FVKESK. This CDR3 is 14 amino acids long. The CDR3 sequence is CASSPAGGLNGYTF. For the CDR3, the DNA is TGTGCCAGCAGTCCCGCAGGGGGGCTCAATGGCTACACCTTC.

Regarding this clone: The junction departs from the called germline gene at one end, perhaps through a read error. This sequence joins TRBV5-1 and TRBJ1-1; the D gene is possibly TRBD1 (5 bases). The CDR3 extends over 13 amino acids. Per the germline V gene, CDR1 is SGHRS and CDR2 is YFSETQ. CDR3: CASSARGASEAFF. CDR3 coding DNA: TGTGCCAGCAGCGCCCGCGGGGCTTCTGAAGCTTTCTTT.

The gene calls are TRBV19 and TRBJ2-5, with D perhaps TRBD1 (6 bases). CDR3 length: 14 residues. V lost 4 bases to trimming and J lost 4 bases, with 13 bases between them. Germline V gene sequence: CDR1 LNHDA, CDR2 SQIVND (reference sequence). The CDR3 loop is CASSTNRDLETQYF. CDR3 in DNA: TGTGCCAGTAGTACAAACAGGGACCTAGAGACCCAGTACTTC.

V is TRBV3-1 (or the pseudogene TRBV3-2) and J is TRBJ2-2, with TRBD2 matching 13 bases. V gave up 5 bases and J gave up 7 bases; unmatched junction bases: 1. Germline assignment: CDR1 LGHDT and CDR2 YNNKEL (reference sequence). The CDR3 totals 14 residues. The CDR3 loop is CASSWTSGGGELFF. The DNA for the CDR3 is TGTGCCAGCAGCTGGACTAGCGGGGGCGGGGAGCTGTTTTTT.

Comments on this clone: The junction does not match germline at one end; this may be a read error. CDR3 sequence: CASRLGGRNQPQHF. CDR3 nucleotide sequence: TGTGCCAGCAGATTAGGGGGCCGCAATCAGCCCCAGCATTTT. V and J are TRBV7-2 and TRBJ1-5; 7 bases match TRBD1. Germline V lookup: CDR1 SGHTA, CDR2 FQGNSA. The CDR3 covers 14 residues.